This TCR beta chain derives from a study of cytomegalovirus exposure and HLA in healthy donors (dated by TCRdb to about 2017). Background for the entire study: In an earlier analysis of several hundred of the donors, about 260 Gb of sequence data and 90 million to 130 million unique TCR beta sequences from roughly 200 million T cells were reported. A later analysis re-examined previously published TCR beta repertoires from over 500 donors and added high-resolution HLA genotyping to investigate patterns of TCR occurrence. The study was designed to test whether signatures of past pathogen exposure could be identified by cataloging public T cell receptors. A later genetic analysis used genome-wide SNP genotypes for about 60% of the 666 donors, treating that subset as a discovery cohort. Donor age, sex, ethnicity and CMV serostatus were collected together with the repertoire data. Among the roughly 390 genotyped donors, around 81% belonged to the genetic ancestry cluster associated with self-reported Caucasian donors. High-throughput TCR immunosequencing, statistical association of individual TCRs with disease status, and machine learning were combined to predict cytomegalovirus infection status. The study profiled the T cell repertoires of about 720 subjects by immunosequencing and related them to cytomegalovirus serostatus. All discovery cohort repertoires had been generated using a single sequencing platform. HLA typing covered class I and class II loci at four-digit resolution. An early release covering over 500 HLA-typed donors comprised about 320 gigabases of sequencing data and roughly 86 million unique TCR sequences. Across some 400 genotyped donors of the cohort, an average of approximately 220,000 unique TCR beta nucleotide sequences per donor were sequenced, and roughly a sixth of those sequences were non-productive. Four or five DR-DQ haplotypes were treated as single units for association and clustering because of strong linkage in the cohort. In the later analysis, no new phenotypic data were used to find candidate immune exposures; instead, reliance was placed on TCR beta sequences and their occurrence across donors. An earlier analysis of approximately 500 of the donors applied high-throughput TCR beta sequencing to assess whether each TCR beta V gene segment acted as functional or pseudogenic. Typing coverage differed by locus: A, B, C, DRB1 and DQB1 were typed in roughly 620-630 donors, DQA1 in 522, DPA1 in around 600, and DPB1 in 400 to 490. In addition to the first cohort of 666 subjects, a separate validation cohort of over 90 different subjects was used. Study-wide conclusions, independent of this receptor: Roughly uniform sequencing depth across donors was assumed in presence/absence analyses, although this assumption may not hold. In a later analysis, several top co-occurrence clusters were reported to appear linked to parvovirus B19, influenza, CMV and Epstein-Barr virus. In the study, about 150 TCR beta chains were listed as associated with cytomegalovirus. An earlier analysis of 587 of the donors showed that most TCR beta V segments appeared in productive rearrangements either about 87% or about 30% of the time, which broadly matched IMGT annotations. In a later analysis, most CMV-associated TCR beta chains were found to appear HLA-restricted, with HLA associations seemingly driven largely by CMV exposure. When HLA alleles, especially DR and DQ, strongly co-occurred, attributing TCR associations to individual alleles was difficult. A group of highly shared sequence variants was considered likely to be a technical artifact of the sequencing pipeline. In a later analysis, HLA-associated TCR beta chains showed more clonal expansion and lower generation probabilities than non-associated chains that were equally common. Most TCR sequences were seen in very few donors, while some public TCRs were found in many individuals. A further reported finding was that TCR beta sequences accurately predicted the HLA-A and HLA-B alleles for most subjects in the first cohort. The 87-base-pair reads could not distinguish some IMGT-functional V segments, including TRBV6-2 and TRBV6-3, so those segments were excluded. Because HLA typing was missing for some donors at each locus, association tests included only the typed subset. In vitro tests confirmed that a few of the cytomegalovirus-associated TCR beta chains recognize cytomegalovirus antigens. In both the original and validation cohorts, the classifier was reported to diagnose cytomegalovirus status with high specificity and sensitivity. In a later analysis, some 18,000 TCR beta sequences were associated with specific HLA alleles at a false discovery rate of 0.05. A later analysis found that TCR association rates varied across HLA loci, with DRB1 alleles showing the most associated TCRs and HLA-C alleles the fewest. This cohort had only TCR beta chains sequenced, and the lack of alpha or paired-chain data limited which features could be detected. Compared with the roughly 720-donor mean, donors in an Asian-associated ancestry cluster had fewer N-insertions in productive TCRs, according to a later genetic analysis. For the cohort, immune exposure information was limited to CMV serostatus. In a later genetic analysis, a missense DCLRE1C variant was associated with V-gene and J-gene trimming of TCR beta chains, and the association was replicated in an independent cohort. According to the authors, the approach could potentially be generalized to other disease states and immunological phenotypes. Correlated functional status among segregating V segments might reflect linkage disequilibrium, but an unknown experimental factor could not be ruled out. Because counts were too low, around 18 rarely observed V segments, including chromosome 9 orphons, were left out of the earlier analysis of 587 of the donors.

On this clone itself: The specificity of this receptor is unknown. It has no much larger one-base neighbor in the sample; base qualities were not kept.

The cohort comprised approximately 700 healthy bone marrow donors. Cohort members were all nominally healthy when sampled, although unrecorded immune exposures were likely present. The donor was CMV seronegative and belonged to the group of more than 300 seronegative cohort members. Each donor provided a peripheral blood sample, and peripheral blood mononuclear cells were used for TCR beta sequencing. Genomic DNA extraction from the blood cell samples was performed with the Qiagen DNeasy Blood Extraction Kit. Library method: the immunoSEQ multiplex PCR assay. A mixture of 60 forward primers for TCR Vbeta segments and 13 reverse primers for TCR Jbeta segments was used in the multiplex PCR. The CDR3 region of rearranged TCR beta genes was amplified from genomic DNA with a multiplex PCR assay. The amplified TCR beta libraries were sequenced on the Illumina HiSeq System as 87-base-pair reads. The source study handled its data this way. A later analysis tallied about 77 million unique TCR beta chains across the roughly 610 repertoires, and some 10 million of those chains were shared by two or more donors. A nearest-neighbor algorithm error-corrected the raw reads and collapsed the reads into unique sequences, merging closely related sequences to remove PCR and sequencing errors. V, D and J gene segments were assigned by aligning CDR3 sequences to IMGT reference sequences. For a sequence to be retained, at least a six-nucleotide match to both a V gene segment and a J gene segment was required. Rearrangements were called productive when the CDR3 lacked stop codons and stayed in frame with V and J; all others were non-productive. Following IMGT convention, CDR3 was defined as the stretch from the second conserved V-encoded cysteine up to the conserved J-encoded phenylalanine. The earlier analysis of fewer than 750 of the donors excluded sequences that lacked an unambiguous match to a single V gene segment. An earlier analysis of fewer than 750 of the donors called V segments functional above 56.7% productive rearrangements and segregating when the between-donor standard deviation exceeded 5%. A statistical classification framework was built for diagnosing cytomegalovirus status from the catalog of TCR beta chain sequences. V and J gene assignment, in a later analysis, came from comparing TCR nucleotide sequences with IMGT/GENE-DB human TR gene sequences. The TCRdist pipeline was used in a later analysis to assign CDR3 sequences and most-parsimonious VDJ recombination scenarios. In a later analysis, every TCR beta chain was defined by the combination of its CDR3 amino acid sequence and its V-gene family, and reads without a unique V-gene family were dropped. As a way to deal with suspected cross-contamination and a sequencing artifact, a later analysis dropped 500 to 700 nucleotide sequences that were highly shared and had low generation probability. A later analysis calculated a clonal expansion index for each public chain from normalized within-repertoire ranks of inferred template counts. In a later analysis, generation probabilities were computed using a VDJ recombination model fitted to out-of-frame rearrangements, and the results were checked against IGoR. In a later analysis, TCR-TCR, TCR-HLA and TCR-CMV co-occurrence was scored with hypergeometric tests, and a repertoire-size bias correction was applied to TCR pairs. In a later analysis, false discovery rates were estimated by permuting HLA or CMV assignments 20 times. In a later analysis, co-occurring TCRs were grouped with DBSCAN, and TCRdist sequence similarity was added when clustering was performed within HLA-allele-positive subsets. Co-occurrence clustering excluded repertoires with fewer than 30,000 or more than 120,000 public chains, plus five with anomalous nucleotide sharing. Here the immuneACCESS table is served through TCRdb, limited to in-frame sequences with V and J called. Missing clones are a known gap in these copies; in checked studies unresolved V genes cover under half, and the rest lacks a known reason. V and J calls and clone size come straight from that table; D and trimming were deduced from the DNA. Within this sample are roughly 240,000 clones, with roughly 81% of them counted one time only. Roughly 0.22% of the sample belongs to the ten largest clones.

The CDR3 contains 17 residues, cysteine and phenylalanine counted. The entry retains the CDR3 DNA only, 51 bases that are in frame from base 1. Sequences SGHDT (CDR1) and YYEEEE (CDR2) are obtained from the germline V gene. Compared with germline, V lacks 4 bases and J lacks 2 bases; bases without a gene match: 11. The chain links TRBV5-6 with TRBJ2-4; 8 junctional bases match TRBD2. Sequencing was done on a sample of PBMCs. The origin of this receptor is a girl aged 2 to 10 in good health and CMV-seronegative. In nucleotide form, the sequence is TGTGCCAGCAGCCTCCATTTGGGACTAGGGTCCAAAAACATTCAGTACTTC. This gives the protein CASSLHLGLGSKNIQYF. Supplemented by the reference TRBV5-6 and TRBJ2-4 proteins around the CDR3, the complete variable domain is DAGVTQSPTHLIKTRGQQVTLRCSPKSGHDTVSWYQQALGQGPQFIFQYYEEEERQRGNFPDRFSGHQFPNYSSELNVNALLLGDSALYLCASSLHLGLGSKNIQYFGAGTRLSVL.